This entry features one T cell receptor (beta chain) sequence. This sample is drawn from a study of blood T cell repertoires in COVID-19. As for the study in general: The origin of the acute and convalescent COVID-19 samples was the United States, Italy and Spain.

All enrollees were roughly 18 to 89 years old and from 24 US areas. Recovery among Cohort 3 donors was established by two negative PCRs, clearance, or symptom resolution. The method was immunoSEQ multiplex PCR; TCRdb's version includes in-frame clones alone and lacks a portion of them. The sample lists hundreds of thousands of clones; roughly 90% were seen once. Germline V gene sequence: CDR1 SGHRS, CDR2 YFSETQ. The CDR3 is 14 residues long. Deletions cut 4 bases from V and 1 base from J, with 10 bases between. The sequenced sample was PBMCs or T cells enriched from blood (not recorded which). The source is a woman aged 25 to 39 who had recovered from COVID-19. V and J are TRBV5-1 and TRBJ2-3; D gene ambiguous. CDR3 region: CASSPLRGTDTQYF. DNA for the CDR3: TGCGCCAGCAGCCCTCTACGGGGCACAGATACGCAGTATTTT.